This T cell receptor beta chain was observed in a study of cytomegalovirus exposure and HLA in healthy donors. Points from the study as a whole: Analysis was performed later, and it showed HLA-associated TCR beta chains to be more clonally expanded than equally common others.

The CDR3 is 14 amino acids. V dropped 0 bases and J dropped 10 bases, with 10 bases sitting between them. This clone was counted a few times. As yet, its antigen is unknown. PCR employed 60 Vbeta and 13 Jbeta primers. Assay used: immunoSEQ multiplex PCR; TCRdb lists only in-frame clones, some missing. The sample carries around 150,000 clones, 75% to 85% recorded once. V is TRBV23-1 and J is TRBJ1-6; unclear D gene. TRBV23-1 is classed as an ORF, of uncertain function. This clonotype was obtained from a girl aged 2 to 10 in good health and CMV-seropositive. The sample taken for sequencing was PBMCs. CDR3 amino acids: CASSQSWQESPLHF. The DNA of the CDR3 is TGCGCCAGCAGTCAATCGTGGCAAGAATCACCCCTCCACTTT.